The entry below describes one T cell receptor (beta chain). An amount of RNA that ranged from roughly 0.45 to 1 ug was reverse transcribed with random hexamers. A single record per CDR3 protein comes from TCRdb applying MiXCR to the immunoSEQ multiplex PCR reads. The sample has 69,000 or so distinct CDR3 sequences, roughly 94% seen once; the top ten hold around 0.61%. The data stem from a study of CD8 T cells in Susac syndrome. The germline V gene has CDR1 LGHNA and CDR2 YSLEER. This CDR3 has 14 amino acids. V dropped 0 bases and J dropped 10 bases, with 10 bases sitting between them. The rearrangement joins TRBV4-3 to TRBJ1-6, with D maybe TRBD1 (5 bases). Sequencing was performed on CD8+ T cells from PBMCs. The receptor comes from a human donor with multiple sclerosis. CDR3 sequence: CASSQDSGKSPLHF. CDR3 in DNA: TGCGCCAGCAGCCAAGATTCAGGGAAATCACCCCTCCACTTT.